The next 21 T cell receptor beta chains were all read from a single sample in a study of blood T cell repertoires in COVID-19. Repertoires were generated with immunoSEQ multiplex PCR, while TCRdb's copy carries only in-frame clones and drops some. The sample comprises approximately 130,000 clones, around 80% of which are singletons, and 10% to 12% rests with the top ten. The sequenced sample consisted of peripheral blood. Every receptor here comes from a human donor in a cohort sampled during active COVID-19.

The chain joins TRBV5-1 to TRBJ2-7, with D possibly TRBD1 on 6 matching bases. This CDR3 is 13 amino acids long. Trimming cost V 2 bases and J 2 bases, with 8 bases left between them. The germline V gene encodes CDR1 SGHRS and CDR2 YFSETQ. The CDR3 DNA sequence: TGCGCCAGCAGCTTAGGGGACACCTACGAGCAGTACTTC. This gives the protein CASSLGDTYEQYF. The whole variable domain, remainder taken from reference TRBV5-1 and TRBJ2-7, is KAGVTQTPRYLIKTRGQQVTLSCSPISGHRSVSWYQQTPGQGLQFLFEYFSETQRNKGNFPGRFSGRQFSNSRSEMNVSTLELGDSALYLCASSLGDTYEQYFGPGTRLTVT.

This chain connects TRBV6-1 to TRBJ2-5; D might be TRBD1 (6 bases). The CDR3 is 16 residues long. CDR1 is MNHNS, CDR2 SASEGT, per germline. Deletions cut 2 bases from V and 2 bases from J, with 15 bases between. CDR3 nucleotide sequence: TGTGCCAGCAGTGAACCGGGACAAATAACTCAAGAGACCCAGTACTTC. Translation: CASSEPGQITQETQYF.

This sequence joins TRBV5-1 and TRBJ1-3, with D hard to call. Germline V lookup: CDR1 SGHRS, CDR2 YFSETQ. The V end was cut by 3 bases, the J end by 0 bases, with 7 bases between. This CDR3 spans 14 amino acids. The CDR3 loop is CASSSQISGNTIYF. In nucleotides, the CDR3 is TGCGCCAGCAGCTCTCAGATCTCTGGAAACACCATATATTTT.

This sequence joins TRBV7-9 and TRBJ1-4, with D maybe TRBD1 (5 bases). CDR1 and CDR2 (germline): SEHNR, FQNEAQ (reference sequence). Between the trimmed V and J ends, which lost 5 bases and 10 bases, there was a span of 11 bases. The CDR3 is made up of 12 amino acids. CDR3 in DNA: TGTGCCAGCAGCCCCAACCAGGGAAAACTGTTTTTT. Translating gives CASSPNQGKLFF.

The chain joins TRBV28 to TRBJ1-4, with D unresolved. Germline-derived CDR1 and CDR2 are MDHEN and SYDVKM. This CDR3 is built from 12 residues. Trimming pared 1 base from V and 11 bases from J, leaving 8 bases between. The DNA for the CDR3 is TGTGCCAGCAGTTTATTCGACTGGAAACTGTTTTTT. This gives the protein CASSLFDWKLFF.

The V call is TRBV5-6, the J call TRBJ1-5; no clear D gene. Trimming cost V 1 base and J 2 bases, with 10 bases left between them. The CDR3 totals 15 residues. From germline, CDR1 is SGHDT and CDR2 YYEEEE. The CDR3 DNA sequence: TGTGCCAGCAGCTTGTCCGGTTTGGGCAATCAGCCCCAGCATTTT. Translation: CASSLSGLGNQPQHF.

This rearrangement joins TRBV28 to TRBJ1-2; 8 nucleotides line up with TRBD1. The CDR3 spans 14 residues. Germline loops: CDR1 MDHEN, CDR2 SYDVKM. Trimming at V came to 8 bases and at J to 5 bases, leaving 10 bases not matched to a gene. CDR3 sequence reads: CASRKGQGRYGYTF. DNA of the CDR3: TGTGCCAGCCGCAAAGGACAGGGACGGTATGGCTACACCTTC.

V gene TRBV12-3 or TRBV12-4 combines with J gene TRBJ1-2; D is perhaps TRBD1 (5 bases). The CDR3 extends over 12 amino acids. V was cut by 5 bases and J by 4 bases, with 8 bases left in between. CDR3 nucleotides: TGTGCCAGCAGTGGGACTAGCTATGGCTACACCTTC. Translated, it gives CASSGTSYGYTF.

This chain uses TRBV27 with TRBJ1-4; D ambiguous. This CDR3 has 12 residues. CDR1 MNHEY and CDR2 SMNVEV come from the germline V gene (reference sequence). V lost 9 bases to trimming and J lost 3 bases, with 8 bases between them. CDR3 loop: CASRTANEKLFF. The DNA for the CDR3 is TGTGCCAGTCGAACAGCTAATGAAAAACTGTTTTTT. Using reference TRBV27 and TRBJ1-4 for the parts outside the CDR3, the full variable domain is EAQVTQNPRYLITVTGKKLTVTCSQNMNHEYMSWYRQDPGLGLRQIYYSMNVEVTDKGDVPEGYKVSRKEKRNFPLILESPSPNQTSLYFCASRTANEKLFFGSGTQLSVL.

CDR3 nucleotide sequence: TGTGCCAGCAGTGCCTCATACAGGGGGCCGAATTCACCCCTCCACTTT. Translated: CASSASYRGPNSPLHF. The chain links TRBV6-2 or TRBV6-3 to TRBJ1-6, with 9 bases that match TRBD1. Germline loops: CDR1 MNHEY, CDR2 SVGEGT. The CDR3 consists of 16 residues. Germline trimming cut 5 bases from V and 7 bases from J; bases unmatched to any gene: 9.

This clone was seen a handful of times. V and J are TRBV5-6 and TRBJ2-1; 13 nucleotides line up with TRBD2. The CDR3 consists of 13 residues. Trimming took 2 bases from V and 13 from J; bases not matched to a gene: 3. Germline CDR1 SGHDT, CDR2 YYEEEE. DNA for the CDR3: TGTGCCAGCAGCTTCGGGACTAGCGGGGCACAGTTCTTC. Protein: CASSFGTSGAQFF.

The V gene is TRBV5-1, the J gene TRBJ2-1; the match to TRBD2 covers 12 bases. After removal of 0 bases from V and 7 bases from J, the junction contained 5 bases not matched to a gene. This CDR3 spans 16 amino acids. The germline CDR1 and CDR2 sequences are SGHRS and YFSETQ. CDR3: CASSLGLAGGLNEQFF. CDR3 DNA sequence: TGCGCCAGCAGCTTGGGGCTAGCGGGGGGGCTGAATGAGCAGTTCTTC. Filled out from reference TRBV5-1 and TRBJ2-1, the complete variable domain reads KAGVTQTPRYLIKTRGQQVTLSCSPISGHRSVSWYQQTPGQGLQFLFEYFSETQRNKGNFPGRFSGRQFSNSRSEMNVSTLELGDSALYLCASSLGLAGGLNEQFFGPGTRLTVL.

The rearrangement joins TRBV2 to TRBJ1-1; 7 bases line up with TRBD1. Germline loops: CDR1 SNHLY, CDR2 FYNNEI. After removal of 2 bases from V and 5 bases from J, the junction contained 8 bases not matched to a gene. This CDR3 is 15 amino acids long. The CDR3 DNA reads TGTGCCAGCAGTGAACAGGGGGACAGTTGGACTGAAGCTTTCTTT. It yields the protein CASSEQGDSWTEAFF.

This clone was detected only once. This chain connects TRBV6-6 to TRBJ1-2; possibly TRBD1 for D (5 bases). CDR1 and CDR2 (germline): MNHNY, SVGAGI (reference sequence). The CDR3 spans 16 residues. The germline V and J ends were trimmed by 3 bases and 3 bases, with 17 bases remaining between them. CDR3 DNA sequence: TGTGCCAGCAGTTATATGGGGGGGGACGGAGACTATGGCTACACCTTC. Protein sequence: CASSYMGGDGDYGYTF.

The chain couples TRBV6-2 or TRBV6-3 to TRBJ2-5; D not resolved. CDR3 length equals 12 residues. Deletions cut 6 bases from V and 4 bases from J, with 9 bases between. Germline loops: CDR1 MNHEY, CDR2 SVGEGT. CDR3 amino acids: CASSPSAETQYF. The CDR3 coding sequence is TGTGCCAGCAGCCCCAGTGCAGAGACCCAGTACTTC.

This clone has a single count. The chain is built from TRBV6-1 and TRBJ1-2; D unclear. CDR3 size: 13 residues. From germline, CDR1 is MNHNS and CDR2 SASEGT. Trimming removed 0 bases from V and 3 bases from J, with 5 bases in between. The CDR3 here is CASSEAGDYGYTF. DNA for the CDR3: TGTGCCAGCAGTGAAGCCGGGGACTATGGCTACACCTTC.

V is TRBV7-6 and J is TRBJ2-7; 7 nucleotides agree with TRBD2. J lost 7 bases, V lost 5 bases, and 11 bases had no gene match. Germline values: CDR1 SGHVS, CDR2 FNYEAQ. CDR3 size: 14 residues. The CDR3: CASSGGDSGREQYF. DNA for the CDR3: TGTGCCAGCAGCGGGGGGGACTCCGGGCGGGAGCAGTACTTC.

This clone was seen only a few times. This chain joins TRBV2 and TRBJ2-1; tentative D call: TRBD1 (5 bases). CDR3 length: 12 residues. The V gene's germline CDR1 is SNHLY and CDR2 FYNNEI. Trimming took off 6 bases at V and 9 bases at J, with 12 bases between the two ends. This chain's CDR3 is CASSPGFSEQFF. The CDR3 DNA reads TGTGCCAGCAGCCCAGGGTTCTCTGAGCAGTTCTTC.

The V call is TRBV7-8, the J call TRBJ2-7, with 7 bases aligning to TRBD1. Trimming at V came to 4 bases and at J to 0 bases, leaving 9 bases not matched to a gene. The CDR3 totals 16 residues. CDR1 and CDR2 from the germline V gene are SGHVS and FQNEAQ. The CDR3 DNA is TGTGCCAGCAGCTCCCGGAGTGACAGGGTCTCCTACGAGCAGTACTTC. This encodes CASSSRSDRVSYEQYF. Full variable domain (remainder filled in from reference TRBV7-8 and TRBJ2-7): GAGVSQSPRYKVAKRGQDVALRCDPISGHVSLFWYQQALGQGPEFLTYFQNEAQLDKSGLPSDRFFAERPEGSVSTLKIQRTQQEDSAVYLCASSSRSDRVSYEQYFGPGTRLTVT.

V is TRBV4-1 and J is TRBJ1-1; a weak D match, TRBD1 (5 bases). The CDR3 has 14 amino acids. The germline V gene has CDR1 MGHRA and CDR2 YSYEKL. The V gene lost 0 bases and the J gene lost 7 bases, with 12 bases spanning the gap. CDR3 coding DNA: TGCGCCAGCAGCCAAGACCGGCAGGGCCTTGAAGCTTTCTTT. Amino acids: CASSQDRQGLEAFF.

The chain joins TRBV6-5 to TRBJ1-1; unclear D gene. Trimming took off 6 bases at V and 0 bases at J, with 14 bases between the two ends. Germline V gives CDR1 MNHEY, CDR2 SVGAGI. The CDR3 is 15 amino acids. CDR3 bases: TGTGCCAGCAGCCCCCAGCGGCAGTTGAACACTGAAGCTTTCTTT. Translated: CASSPQRQLNTEAFF.